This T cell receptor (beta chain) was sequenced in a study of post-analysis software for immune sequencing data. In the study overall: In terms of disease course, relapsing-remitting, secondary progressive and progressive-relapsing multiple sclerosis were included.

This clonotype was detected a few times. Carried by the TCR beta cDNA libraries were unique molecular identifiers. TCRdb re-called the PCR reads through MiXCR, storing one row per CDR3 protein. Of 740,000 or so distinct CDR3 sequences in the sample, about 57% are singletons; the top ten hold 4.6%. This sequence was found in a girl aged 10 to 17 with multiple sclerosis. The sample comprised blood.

The CDR3 loop is CASSLAVVTDTQYF. The CDR3 nucleotides read TGTGCCAGCAGCTTAGCGGTTGTAACAGATACGCAGTATTTT. The J gene is TRBJ2-3, the V gene TRBV7-9, with no clear D. This CDR3 contains 14 residues. In germline, CDR1 is SEHNR, CDR2 FQNEAQ (reference sequence). Trimming pared 0 bases from V and 3 bases from J, leaving 7 bases between.